This T cell receptor (beta chain) emerged from a study of T cells in Graves' hyperthyroidism and ophthalmopathy. General study results and limits: Blood samples included most of the expanded thyroid clonotypes exceeding 0.001.

Researchers took RNA transcripts and amplified the TCR beta CDR3 regions from them. HTBI primers were the set used in a first-round RT-PCR of the TCR CDR3. TCRdb processed the multiplex PCR reads anew with MiXCR; each CDR3 protein has one entry. The repertoire holds 550,000 to 650,000 distinct CDR3 sequences, with 14% as singletons. The blood specimen was taken at initial hyperthyroidism diagnosis, before any ophthalmopathy symptoms. The authors obtained PBMCs from 7.5 to 10 ml of fresh peripheral blood. At least ten counts were recorded for this clonotype. The antigen is unknown. The clonotype originates from a woman younger than 45 with Graves' hyperthyroidism that later progressed to Graves' ophthalmopathy. Sample: blood.

CDR3 in amino acids: CASSTGQGVSYEQYF. The CDR3 DNA sequence: TGTGCCAGCAGTACCGGACAGGGGGTTTCATACGAGCAGTACTTC. The chain is built from TRBV12-3 or TRBV12-4 and TRBJ2-7; 10 nucleotides match TRBD1. V shed 5 bases, J shed 4 bases, and the junction held 8 bases outside the gene matches. CDR3 length: 15 amino acids.